This TCR beta chain was observed in a study of T cells after yellow fever vaccination (dated by TCRdb to the late 2010s). As for the study more broadly: The SMART-Seq v4 Ultra Low Input RNA kit was used to prepare libraries from fractions with low cell numbers. The cohort comprised two healthy male donors, one aged 18 to 30 and one aged 30 to 40 years. To follow T-cell clones before and after both primary and booster YFV17D yellow fever vaccination, bulk TCR alpha and beta repertoires underwent longitudinal sequencing. Blood was collected at multiple timepoints before and after primary and secondary immunization, and bulk PBMC replicates and cell subsets were isolated. The study at large found these results: Computational filtering was needed because FACS-sorted repertoires could contain abundant contaminating clonotypes from the bulk population. The secondary T-cell response was weaker than the primary response but faster, peaking on day 5 instead of day 15. A small fraction of clonotypes showed up in both the CD4 and CD8 compartments, probably as a result of convergent recombination. Because the study included only two donors, the extent to which the findings can be generalized is limited. After the booster, most of the clones that had expanded following primary vaccination were detected again (roughly 97% of CD4 and around 90% of CD8), which suggests that memory was broadly maintained.

The junction carries 8 bases between V and J, which are trimmed by 0 bases and 2 bases respectively. Including cysteine and phenylalanine, the CDR3 has 14 amino acids. The only DNA kept is the CDR3, 42 bases in frame from the first base. Looking up the germline V gene yields CDR1 SGHRS and CDR2 YFSETQ. The treatment or condition label of this sample denotes: live attenuated yellow fever vaccine strain. At every blood-draw timepoint, two biological replicates of bulk PBMCs were collected. A standard Ficoll-Paque protocol was used to isolate PBMCs from peripheral blood. TriZol was used to extract RNA from bulk PBMCs, CD4 and CD8 fractions, and dextramer-positive and dextramer-negative fractions. Sequencing took place on an Illumina NovaSeq 6000. TCR cDNA was synthesized by 5'RACE template switching, which introduced a universal primer site and unique molecular identifiers. Priming of cDNA synthesis was performed from both the TCR alpha and TCR beta constant segments. Two PCR steps were used to amplify libraries, with sample barcodes and sequencing adapters being added in the second step. Sequencing of libraries was done on Illumina HiSeq 2500 (2x100 bp) or NovaSeq (2x150 bp). Per the original workflow: MIGEC was used to demultiplex reads and collapse the reads into UMI consensus sequences, and MiXCR was used for V(D)J alignment. Vaccine-responding clonotypes were identified with edgeR using replicate PBMC samples, with FDR below 0.01 and a log2 fold change above 5 up to day 15 being required. Bulk clonotypes were assigned CD4 or CD8 identity according to which sequenced CD4 or CD8 repertoire held them at higher abundance. Using fastp trimming at Q25 and MiXCR clonotype assembly, TCRdb reanalyzed the public sequencing data and kept in-frame beta chains. Each CDR3 protein gets just one entry, which takes the most common genes and DNA from the rows behind it. The V and J calls and clone size are TCRdb's, not the authors'. Across this sample there are over 300,000 distinct CDR3 sequences, with about 4% seen only once. Together, the top ten hold 20% to 25% of the sample.

This clonotype was seen ten or more times. The specificity of this receptor is unknown. Base qualities are missing; no much larger clone stands one base away. The chain couples TRBV5-1 to TRBJ2-5, with no D gene named confidently. The clonotype was recovered from a man aged 18 to 29 who received the YFV17D yellow fever vaccine. Sequenced material: PBMCs, taken 5 days after the yellow fever booster vaccination. The sequenced DNA is TGCGCCAGCAGCTTGGGGGGAAATCAAGAGACCCAGTACTTC. This is translated as CASSLGGNQETQYF.